These 14 T cell receptor beta chains were all obtained from the same sample, sequenced in a study of T cells in narcolepsy. Some clones are missing from TCRdb's copy, which holds only in-frame ones; the method was immunoSEQ multiplex PCR. The sample lists about 35,000 clones, around 80% occurring once. The material sequenced was memory (CD45RA-) CD4+ T cells from blood. All receptors derive from a human donor in good health.

The chain recombines TRBV7-9 with TRBJ1-5; no definite D call. Germline values: CDR1 SEHNR, CDR2 FQNEAQ (reference sequence). The CDR3 loop spans 17 amino acids. Trimming took 4 bases from V and 7 from J, leaving 23 bases between them. The DNA of the CDR3 is TGTGCCAGCAGCTCGGGAGAGGCCCACCAAATTGCGCAGCCCCAGCATTTT. It specifies CASSSGEAHQIAQPQHF.

This clone came up once. The chain employs TRBV7-2 and TRBJ2-7; D may be TRBD1 or TRBD2 (6 bases each). Germline loops: CDR1 SGHTA, CDR2 FQGNSA. V gave up 3 bases and J gave up 4 bases, with 19 bases separating them. The CDR3 has 16 amino acids. The CDR3: CASSLIGGSNQYEQYF. The CDR3 DNA follows: TGTGCCAGCAGCTTGATCGGGGGCTCCAACCAGTACGAGCAGTACTTC. Variable domain in full (rest from reference TRBV7-2 and TRBJ2-7): GAGVSQSPSNKVTEKGKDVELRCDPISGHTALYWYRQSLGQGLEFLIYFQGNSAPDKSGLPSDRFSAERTGGSVSTLTIQRTQQEDSAVYLCASSLIGGSNQYEQYFGPGTRLTVT.

The chain couples TRBV9 to TRBJ2-5; D unclear. The V end was cut by 3 bases, the J end by 2 bases, with 5 bases between. Germline V gene sequence: CDR1 SGDLS, CDR2 YYNGEE. CDR3 size: 12 residues. The CDR3 DNA reads TGTGCCAGCAGCGATGGGCAAGAGACCCAGTACTTC. This translates into CASSDGQETQYF.

This clone is categorized as medium-sized. This CDR3 reads CASSPYQGSADGELFF. The CDR3 bases are TGTGCCAGCTCACCATATCAGGGTTCGGCGGACGGGGAGCTGTTTTTT. The V gene is TRBV18, the J gene TRBJ2-2, with D perhaps matching TRBD1 (5 bases). Germline CDR1 KGHSH, CDR2 LQKENI. V lost 2 bases, J lost 7 bases, and 17 bases lay in between. This CDR3 has 16 amino acids.

V gene TRBV28 combines with J gene TRBJ2-7; D is unclear. Trimming pared 0 bases from V and 6 bases from J, leaving 15 bases between. Germline CDR1 and CDR2: MDHEN and SYDVKM. This CDR3 has 15 residues. CDR3 protein: CASSLWSSRNSEQYF. CDR3 nucleotide sequence: TGTGCCAGCAGTTTATGGTCCAGTCGGAATTCCGAGCAGTACTTC.

This sequence joins TRBV19 and TRBJ1-2; no definite D call. Germline lookup yields CDR1 LNHDA and CDR2 SQIVND (reference sequence). Trimming took 0 bases from V and 8 from J, leaving 7 bases between them. This CDR3 region has 12 residues. For the CDR3, the DNA is TGTGCCAGTAGTATAGATGGCAGGGGCTACACCTTC. Encoded protein: CASSIDGRGYTF.

The chain joins TRBV7-8 to TRBJ1-3, with no clear D. Germline loops: CDR1 SGHVS, CDR2 FQNEAQ. The CDR3 totals 15 residues. V was pared by 5 bases and J by 4 bases, with 15 bases between. CDR3 residues: CASSQELGQGNTIYF. The CDR3 DNA is TGTGCCAGCAGCCAAGAGTTGGGTCAGGGAAACACCATATATTTT.

The V call is TRBV6-1, the J call TRBJ1-2, with TRBD1 as a possible D gene (5 bases). Germline CDR1 is MNHNS and CDR2 is SASEGT. This CDR3 spans 13 amino acids. V dropped 4 bases and J dropped 1 base, with 7 bases sitting between them. DNA for the CDR3: TGTGCCAGCAGTGCGACAGTTAACTATGGCTACACCTTC. It yields the protein CASSATVNYGYTF.

The V and J genes are TRBV7-9 and TRBJ2-1; 13 nucleotides agree with TRBD2. Germline V CDR1 and CDR2: SEHNR, FQNEAQ (reference sequence). Losses at the gene ends were 5 bases for V and 2 bases for J; bases not matched to a gene: 6. This CDR3 is 17 amino acids long. The CDR3 is CASSTRTSGSAYNEQFF. CDR3 DNA sequence: TGTGCCAGCAGCACTCGGACTAGCGGGAGTGCCTACAATGAGCAGTTCTTC.

The V gene is TRBV10-2, the J gene TRBJ2-4; 7 bases align to TRBD2. Looked up from germline, CDR1 is WSHSY and CDR2 is SAAADI. With 2 bases clipped from V and 0 bases from J, the junction kept 7 bases outside the gene matches. The CDR3 runs 17 residues. The CDR3 loop reads CASSERGGGLAKNIQYF. CDR3 DNA: TGCGCCAGCAGTGAGCGAGGCGGGGGTCTAGCCAAAAACATTCAGTACTTC.

J is TRBJ2-7 and V is TRBV19; 8 bases map to TRBD1. Germline CDR1 is LNHDA and CDR2 is SQIVND (reference sequence). The V gene end was trimmed by 5 bases and the J gene end by 2 bases; junction bases not matched to a gene: 5. The CDR3 is made up of 14 amino acids. Here the CDR3 reads CASSPDRGPYEQYF. Written as DNA, the CDR3 is TGTGCCAGTAGTCCCGACAGGGGTCCCTACGAGCAGTACTTC.

The V call is TRBV28, the J call TRBJ2-2; no clear D gene. With 3 bases removed from V and 12 bases from J, the gap between germline ends came to 11 bases. This CDR3 contains 12 residues. CDR1 is MDHEN and CDR2 is SYDVKM in the germline V gene. As DNA, the CDR3 is TGTGCCAGCAGTTTCTTACTTGGGAAGCTGTTTTTT. Its translation is CASSFLLGKLFF.

The V call is TRBV2, the J call TRBJ1-5, with TRBD1 matching 9 bases. CDR3 length equals 13 residues. V lost 8 bases, J lost 4 bases, and 3 bases stayed unmatched. Germline-derived CDR1 and CDR2 are SNHLY and FYNNEI. The CDR3 spells CASAGQGNQPQHF. The CDR3 bases are TGTGCCAGCGCCGGACAGGGGAATCAGCCCCAGCATTTT. Full variable domain (rest looked up from reference TRBV2 and TRBJ1-5): EPEVTQTPSHQVTQMGQEVILRCVPISNHLYFYWYRQILGQKVEFLVSFYNNEISEKSEIFDDQFSVERPDGSNFTLKIRSTKLEDSAMYFCASAGQGNQPQHFGDGTRLSIL.

This clone has only one observation. The chain links TRBV9 to TRBJ2-2; D ambiguous. CDR3 length: 14 amino acids. From germline, CDR1 is SGDLS and CDR2 YYNGEE. Trimming pared 0 bases from V and 1 base from J, leaving 4 bases between. The CDR3 sequence is CASSVGRNTGELFF. The CDR3 DNA reads as TGTGCCAGCAGCGTAGGACGGAACACCGGGGAGCTGTTTTTT.